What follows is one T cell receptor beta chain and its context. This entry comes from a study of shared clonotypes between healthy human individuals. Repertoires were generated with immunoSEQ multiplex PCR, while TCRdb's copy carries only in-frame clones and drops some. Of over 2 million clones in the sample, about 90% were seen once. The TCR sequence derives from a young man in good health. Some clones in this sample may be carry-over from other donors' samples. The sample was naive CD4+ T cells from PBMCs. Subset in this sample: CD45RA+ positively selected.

This CDR3 reads CASSERQGGEQYF. The CDR3 DNA reads as TGTGCCAGCAGCGAGCGACAGGGGGGCGAGCAGTACTTC. The J gene is TRBJ2-7, the V gene TRBV7-9, with TRBD1 matching over 9 bases. The length of the CDR3 is 13 residues. V shed 5 bases and J 6 bases; nucleotides not matched to a gene: 5. CDR1 and CDR2 (germline): SEHNR, FQNEAQ (reference sequence).